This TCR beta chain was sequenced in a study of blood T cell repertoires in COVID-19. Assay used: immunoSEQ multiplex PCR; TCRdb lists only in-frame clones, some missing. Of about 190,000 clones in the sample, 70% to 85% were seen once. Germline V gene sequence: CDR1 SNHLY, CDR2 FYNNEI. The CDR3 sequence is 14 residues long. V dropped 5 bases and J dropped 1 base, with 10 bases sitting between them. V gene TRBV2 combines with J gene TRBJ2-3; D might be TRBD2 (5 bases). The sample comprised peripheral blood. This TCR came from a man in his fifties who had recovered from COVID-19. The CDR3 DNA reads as TGTGCCAGCAGTCTTGCGAGGGGCACAGATACGCAGTATTTT. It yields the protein CASSLARGTDTQYF.